The present T cell receptor (beta chain) was sequenced within a study of blood T cell repertoires in COVID-19. The overall study: Researchers got acute and convalescent COVID-19 samples from the United States, Italy and Spain. T cells, B-cell-depleted T cells, or PBMCs supplied cDNA or gDNA.

Seattle's enrolled individuals joined amid active infection and were then monitored longitudinally. Trimming shortened V by 5 bases and J by 0 bases, and 18 bases separated the two germline ends. CDR1 MNHEY and CDR2 SMNVEV come from the germline V gene (reference sequence). This CDR3 is built from 17 residues. In the study's own analysis: How many nucleated cells were present was estimated from reference gene primer amplification. The method was immunoSEQ multiplex PCR; TCRdb's version includes in-frame clones alone and lacks a portion of them. The DNA gave D and trimming, while V, J and clone size come from that table. The sample lists over 450,000 clones, 80% to 90% seen once, with roughly 0.9% in the top ten.

This sequence was found in a man between 18 and 35 years old with COVID-19, enrolled during active disease. Sequenced input: peripheral blood. J is TRBJ2-3 and V is TRBV27; TRBD2 is a possible D gene (6 bases). The CDR3 spells CASSAMRGSLSTDTQYF. DNA for the CDR3: TGTGCCAGCAGTGCCATGCGGGGATCCCTTAGCACAGATACGCAGTATTTT.